What follows are 17 T cell receptor beta chains derived from one specimen sequenced in a study of blood T cell repertoires in COVID-19. Repertoires were generated with immunoSEQ multiplex PCR, while TCRdb's copy carries only in-frame clones and drops some. The profile shows 200,000 or so clones, around 82% of them singletons. Material for sequencing was peripheral blood. The receptor source for this set is a woman in her sixties or seventies with acute or convalescent COVID-19.

V and J are TRBV7-9 and TRBJ2-1; 11 bases match TRBD2. Germline CDR1 is SEHNR and CDR2 is FQNEAQ (reference sequence). This CDR3 spans 16 amino acids. The V segment lost 4 bases and the J segment 6 bases; nucleotides outside the gene matches: 8. CDR3 DNA: TGTGCCAGCAGCTCCCCTACTAGCGGGAGCAGCAATGAGCAGTTCTTC. It yields the protein CASSSPTSGSSNEQFF. The full variable domain, its missing parts supplied by reference TRBV7-9 and TRBJ2-1, is DTGVSQNPRHKITKRGQNVTFRCDPISEHNRLYWYRQTLGQGPEFLTYFQNEAQLEKSRLLSDRFSAERPKGSFSTLEIQRTEQGDSAMYLCASSSPTSGSSNEQFFGPGTRLTVL.

The chain links TRBV12-2 to TRBJ2-7; TRBD1, the table's D call, lacks a check against the DNA. TRBV12-2 is recorded as a pseudogene. The CDR3 contains 17 residues. This chain's CDR3 is CASRSWPRGQGNHEQYF. DNA for the CDR3: TGTGCAAGTCGCTCCTGGCCCCGGGGACAGGGGAACCACGAGCAGTACTTC.

V is TRBV27 and J is TRBJ1-2; D not certain. The CDR3 has 14 residues. Germline values: CDR1 MNHEY, CDR2 SMNVEV (reference sequence). V lost 5 bases to trimming and J lost 8 bases, with 18 bases between them. The CDR3: CASSPSLRVWGYTF. As DNA, the CDR3 is TGTGCCAGCAGTCCCTCCCTCCGGGTCTGGGGCTACACCTTC.

V is TRBV2 and J is TRBJ2-5; tentative D call: TRBD1 (6 bases). Germline assignment: CDR1 SNHLY and CDR2 FYNNEI. V was pared by 2 bases and J by 2 bases, with 12 bases between. CDR3 length: 15 amino acids. The CDR3 DNA follows: TGTGCCAGCAGTGAACCGGACAGCAGGCAAGAGACCCAGTACTTC. Protein product: CASSEPDSRQETQYF.

The V call is TRBV10-3, the J call TRBJ2-5; 7 nucleotides align to TRBD2. The V gene's germline CDR1 is ENHRY and CDR2 SYGVKD. V shed 0 bases, J shed 3 bases, and the junction held 1 base outside the gene matches. This CDR3 contains 14 residues. The chain's CDR3 is CAISESGLEETQYF. The DNA for the CDR3 is TGTGCCATCAGTGAGTCAGGACTAGAAGAGACCCAGTACTTC.

The J gene is TRBJ1-2, the V gene TRBV28; 7 nucleotides match TRBD1. Trimming removed 6 bases from V and 6 bases from J; junction bases left unmatched: 13. The CDR3 has 15 residues. Germline values: CDR1 MDHEN, CDR2 SYDVKM. This chain's CDR3 is CASSNLGGTVDGYTF. In DNA, the CDR3 is TGTGCCAGCAGCAACTTAGGCGGGACAGTTGATGGCTACACCTTC.

This chain connects TRBV28 to TRBJ2-1, with 7 bases lining up with TRBD2. Losses at the gene ends were 3 bases for V and 1 base for J; bases not matched to a gene: 9. This CDR3 has 17 amino acids. Germline CDR1 and CDR2: MDHEN and SYDVKM. CDR3 sequence (DNA): TGTGCCAGCAGTTTCCCCGAAGCGGGATTTTCCTACAATGAGCAGTTCTTC. Translating gives CASSFPEAGFSYNEQFF.

The CDR3 sequence is CASSLEPNQPQHF. CDR3 bases: TGTGCCAGCTCACTGGAGCCGAATCAGCCCCAGCATTTT. V gene TRBV18 combines with J gene TRBJ1-5; D not resolved. The CDR3 runs to 13 residues. V gave up 4 bases and J gave up 4 bases, with 8 bases separating them. Germline values: CDR1 KGHSH, CDR2 LQKENI.

The chain is built from TRBV11-1 and TRBJ2-7; no clear D. Germline-derived CDR1 and CDR2 are SGHAT and FQDESV (reference sequence). The CDR3 is 12 residues long. The V end was cut by 3 bases, the J end by 4 bases, with 7 bases between. The CDR3 loop is CASSFNRYEQYF. The CDR3 DNA reads as TGTGCCAGCAGCTTCAACAGATACGAGCAGTACTTC.

The chain couples TRBV5-6 to TRBJ1-2; possible D gene TRBD1, 5 bases. Between the trimmed V and J ends, which lost 2 bases and 8 bases, there was a span of 16 bases. Germline V gene data show CDR1 as SGHDT and CDR2 as YYEEEE. This CDR3 is 14 amino acids long. The CDR3: CASSLGPQGAGYTF. In DNA, the CDR3 is TGTGCCAGCAGCTTAGGGCCCCAGGGTGCGGGCTACACCTTC. The whole variable domain, remainder taken from reference TRBV5-6 and TRBJ1-2, is DAGVTQSPTHLIKTRGQQVTLRCSPKSGHDTVSWYQQALGQGPQFIFQYYEEEERQRGNFPDRFSGHQFPNYSSELNVNALLLGDSALYLCASSLGPQGAGYTFGSGTRLTVV.

The rearrangement uses TRBV7-2 and TRBJ2-6, with D unresolved. Looked up from germline, CDR1 is SGHTA and CDR2 is FQGNSA. V was clipped by 5 bases and J by 1 base, with 15 bases between them. This CDR3 contains 17 residues. The CDR3 is CASSPRSGGSGANVLTF. CDR3 DNA: TGTGCCAGCAGCCCACGCTCGGGTGGTTCTGGGGCCAACGTCCTGACTTTC.

This chain joins TRBV19 and TRBJ2-3; 10 nucleotides align to TRBD2. The V and J ends lost 0 bases and 0 bases, in that order; junction bases with no gene match: 15. This CDR3 has 21 residues. CDR1 LNHDA and CDR2 SQIVND come from the germline V gene (reference sequence). This chain's CDR3 is CASSIDIFGLAGERSTDTQYF. In DNA form, the CDR3 reads TGTGCCAGTAGTATAGATATCTTTGGGCTAGCGGGAGAGCGGAGCACAGATACGCAGTATTTT.

The CDR3 here is CASSPTTPGGYNEQFF. CDR3 coding DNA: TGCGCCAGCAGCCCGACCACCCCGGGAGGGTACAATGAGCAGTTCTTC. V usage is TRBV5-1 and J usage is TRBJ2-1; the match to TRBD2 covers 8 bases. V lost 4 bases and J lost 4; bases outside the gene matches: 10. This CDR3 is built from 16 residues. Germline-derived CDR1 and CDR2 are SGHRS and YFSETQ. Drawing the rest from reference TRBV5-1 and TRBJ2-1, the complete variable domain is KAGVTQTPRYLIKTRGQQVTLSCSPISGHRSVSWYQQTPGQGLQFLFEYFSETQRNKGNFPGRFSGRQFSNSRSEMNVSTLELGDSALYLCASSPTTPGGYNEQFFGPGTRLTVL.

The rearrangement links TRBV2 to TRBJ2-2; 7 positions agree with TRBD1. This CDR3 spans 13 amino acids. The germline V gene has CDR1 SNHLY and CDR2 FYNNEI. Trimming took 6 bases from V and 6 from J; bases not matched to a gene: 4. CDR3 sequence reads: CASSNRGAGELFF. The CDR3 DNA sequence: TGTGCCAGCAGCAACAGGGGAGCCGGGGAGCTGTTTTTT.

V usage is TRBV10-3 and J usage is TRBJ2-1; 9 positions agree with TRBD1. The CDR3 spans 13 residues. V lost 7 bases to trimming and J lost 8 bases; unmatched junction nucleotides: 6. CDR1 is ENHRY and CDR2 is SYGVKD in the germline V gene. This CDR3 reads CAITGQGGDEQFF. CDR3 DNA: TGTGCCATCACGGGACAGGGTGGTGATGAGCAGTTCTTC.

This clone was seen just once. J is TRBJ1-4 and V is TRBV24-1; no reliable D call. Between the trimmed V and J ends, which lost 1 base and 10 bases, there was a span of 3 bases. Germline loops: CDR1 KGHDR, CDR2 SFDVKD. CDR3 length: 11 amino acids. The CDR3: CATSDFGKLFF. The CDR3 DNA is TGTGCCACCAGTGATTTCGGAAAACTGTTTTTT.

The rearrangement joins TRBV28 to TRBJ2-7, with D maybe TRBD2 (5 bases). The V and J ends lost 1 base and 5 bases respectively, with 6 bases between them. This CDR3 is built from 12 residues. Germline CDR1 MDHEN, CDR2 SYDVKM. In DNA, the CDR3 is TGTGCCAGCAGTTTATATAGCGACGAGCAGTACTTC. Translation gives CASSLYSDEQYF.